This T cell receptor (beta chain) originates from a study of beta chain features in type 1 diabetes. Trimming shortened V by 2 bases and J by 2 bases, and 12 bases separated the two germline ends. The germline gives CDR1 SGHTA, CDR2 FQGNSA. The CDR3 is 15 amino acids. Sequencing targeted expressed TCRB transcripts, as all isolated RNA had been reverse transcribed. Method: immunoSEQ multiplex PCR; TCRdb's copy keeps in-frame clones and lacks some. The sample holds 350,000 or so clones, around a fifth seen once. The V call is TRBV7-2, the J call TRBJ2-5; D might be TRBD1 (6 bases). This TCR derives from a woman under 30 in good health. Sequenced material: naive CD4+ T cells from blood. The CDR3 here is CASSLKTGIQETQYF. The CDR3 DNA reads as TGTGCCAGCAGCTTAAAAACAGGGATACAAGAGACCCAGTACTTC.